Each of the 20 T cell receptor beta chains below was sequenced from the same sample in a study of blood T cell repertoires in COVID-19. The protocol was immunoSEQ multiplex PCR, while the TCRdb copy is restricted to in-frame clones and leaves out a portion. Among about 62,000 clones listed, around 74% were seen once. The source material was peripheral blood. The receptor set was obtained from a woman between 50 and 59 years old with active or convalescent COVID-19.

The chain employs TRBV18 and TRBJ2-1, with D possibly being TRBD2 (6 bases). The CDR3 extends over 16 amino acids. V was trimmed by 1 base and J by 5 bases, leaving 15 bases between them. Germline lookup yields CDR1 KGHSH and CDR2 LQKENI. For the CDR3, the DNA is TGTGCCAGCTCACCACGTCGGGAGCCTCTCCACAATGAGCAGTTCTTC. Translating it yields CASSPRREPLHNEQFF. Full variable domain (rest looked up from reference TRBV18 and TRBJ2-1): NAGVMQNPRHLVRRRGQEARLRCSPMKGHSHVYWYRQLPEEGLKFMVYLQKENIIDESGMPKERFSAEFPKEGPSILRIQQVVRGDSAAYFCASSPRREPLHNEQFFGPGTRLTVL.

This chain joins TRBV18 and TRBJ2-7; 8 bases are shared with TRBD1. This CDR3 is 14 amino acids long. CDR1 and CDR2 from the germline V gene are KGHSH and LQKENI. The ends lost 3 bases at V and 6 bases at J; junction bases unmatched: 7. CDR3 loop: CASSPLGQVSEQYF. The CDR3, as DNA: TGTGCCAGCTCACCCCTGGGACAGGTGTCCGAGCAGTACTTC.

CDR3 amino acids: CASSLDHTFSNQPQHF. The DNA of the CDR3 is TGTGCCAGCAGCTTAGATCACACCTTTAGCAATCAGCCCCAGCATTTT. This chain uses TRBV11-2 with TRBJ1-5; D call uncertain. Germline V lookup: CDR1 SGHAT, CDR2 FQNNGV. The V end was cut by 0 bases, the J end by 0 bases, with 9 bases between. The CDR3 runs to 16 residues. Full variable domain (rest looked up from reference TRBV11-2 and TRBJ1-5): EAGVAQSPRYKIIEKRQSVAFWCNPISGHATLYWYQQILGQGPKLLIQFQNNGVVDDSQLPKDRFSAERLKGVDSTLKIQPAKLEDSAVYLCASSLDHTFSNQPQHFGDGTRLSIL.

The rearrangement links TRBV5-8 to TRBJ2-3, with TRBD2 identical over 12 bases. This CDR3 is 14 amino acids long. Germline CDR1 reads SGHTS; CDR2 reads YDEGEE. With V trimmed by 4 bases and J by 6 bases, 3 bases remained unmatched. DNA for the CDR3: TGTGCCAGCAGCCGACTAGCGGGAGCCGATACGCAGTATTTT. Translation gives CASSRLAGADTQYF.

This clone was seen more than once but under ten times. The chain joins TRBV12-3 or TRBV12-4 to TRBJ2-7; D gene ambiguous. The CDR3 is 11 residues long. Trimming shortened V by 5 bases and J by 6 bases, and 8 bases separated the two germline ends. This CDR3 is CASSPRVEQYF. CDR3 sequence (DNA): TGTGCCAGCAGTCCCCGGGTCGAGCAGTACTTC.

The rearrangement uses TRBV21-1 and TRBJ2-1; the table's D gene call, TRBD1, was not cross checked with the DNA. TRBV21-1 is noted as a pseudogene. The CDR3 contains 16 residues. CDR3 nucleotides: TGTGCCAGCAGCAAAGGCGGGACAGGTACTTACAATGAGCAGTTCTTC. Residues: CASSKGGTGTYNEQFF.

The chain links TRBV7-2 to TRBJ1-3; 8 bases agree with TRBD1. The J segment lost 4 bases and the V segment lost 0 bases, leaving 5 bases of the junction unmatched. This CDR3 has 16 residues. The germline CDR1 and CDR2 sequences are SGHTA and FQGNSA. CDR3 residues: CASSLASGTGGNTIYF. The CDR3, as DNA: TGTGCCAGCAGCTTAGCTTCCGGGACAGGAGGAAACACCATATATTTT.

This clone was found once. The CDR3 sequence is CASSPDFTGETQYF. The CDR3 nucleotides are TGTGCCAGCAGCCCGGACTTTACCGGAGAGACCCAGTACTTC. The chain combines TRBV27 with TRBJ2-5, with D possibly TRBD2 on 5 matching bases. The V end was cut by 6 bases, the J end by 4 bases, with 15 bases between. The CDR3 has 14 residues. Germline lookup yields CDR1 MNHEY and CDR2 SMNVEV (reference sequence).

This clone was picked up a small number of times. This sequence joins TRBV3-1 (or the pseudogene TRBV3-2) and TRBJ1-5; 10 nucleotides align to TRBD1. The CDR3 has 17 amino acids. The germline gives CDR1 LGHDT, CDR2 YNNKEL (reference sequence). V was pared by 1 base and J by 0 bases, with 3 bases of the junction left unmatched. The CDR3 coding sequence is TGTGCCAGCAGCCAAGGGACAGGGGGTCTTAGCAATCAGCCCCAGCATTTT. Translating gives CASSQGTGGLSNQPQHF.

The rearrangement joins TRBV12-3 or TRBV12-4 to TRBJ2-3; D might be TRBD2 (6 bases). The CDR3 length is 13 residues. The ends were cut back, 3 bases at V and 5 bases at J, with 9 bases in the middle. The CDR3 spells CASSLGGIDTQYF. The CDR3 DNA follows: TGTGCCAGCAGTTTGGGAGGTATAGATACGCAGTATTTT.

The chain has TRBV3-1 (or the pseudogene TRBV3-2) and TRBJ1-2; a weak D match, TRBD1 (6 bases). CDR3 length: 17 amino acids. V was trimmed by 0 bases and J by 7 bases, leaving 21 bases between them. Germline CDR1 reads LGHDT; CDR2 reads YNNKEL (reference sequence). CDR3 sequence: CASSQERGGVGFGGYTF. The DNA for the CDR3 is TGTGCCAGCAGCCAAGAGAGGGGGGGCGTGGGGTTCGGTGGCTACACCTTC.

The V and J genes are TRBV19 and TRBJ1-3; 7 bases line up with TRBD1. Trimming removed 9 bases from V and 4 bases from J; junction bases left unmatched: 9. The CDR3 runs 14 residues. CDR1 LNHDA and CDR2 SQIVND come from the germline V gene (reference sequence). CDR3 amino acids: CASRPQGWGNTIYF. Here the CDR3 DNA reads TGTGCCAGCCGCCCACAGGGGTGGGGAAACACCATATATTTT.

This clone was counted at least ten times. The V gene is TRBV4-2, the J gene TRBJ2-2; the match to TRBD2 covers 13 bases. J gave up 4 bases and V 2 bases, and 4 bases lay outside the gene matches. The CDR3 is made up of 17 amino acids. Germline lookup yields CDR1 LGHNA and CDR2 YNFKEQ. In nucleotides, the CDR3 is TGTGCCAGCAGCCAAAGGACTAGCGGGAGTAGCACCGGGGAGCTGTTTTTT. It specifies CASSQRTSGSSTGELFF.

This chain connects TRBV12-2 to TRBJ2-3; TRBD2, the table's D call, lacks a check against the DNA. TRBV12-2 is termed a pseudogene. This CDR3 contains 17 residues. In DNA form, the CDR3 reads TGTGCAAGTCGCTTAGCGAGATCTCCTGCGGGCACAGATACGCAGTATTTT. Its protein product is CASRLARSPAGTDTQYF.

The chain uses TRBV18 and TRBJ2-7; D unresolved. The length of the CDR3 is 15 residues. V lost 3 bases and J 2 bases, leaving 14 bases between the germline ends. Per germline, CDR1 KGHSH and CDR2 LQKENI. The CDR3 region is CASSPATRSPYEQYF. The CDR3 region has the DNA TGTGCCAGCTCACCCGCTACAAGGAGCCCCTACGAGCAGTACTTC.

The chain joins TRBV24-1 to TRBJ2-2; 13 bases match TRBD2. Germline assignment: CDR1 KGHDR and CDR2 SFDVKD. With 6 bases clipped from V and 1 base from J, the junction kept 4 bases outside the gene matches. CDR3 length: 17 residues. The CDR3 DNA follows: TGTGCCACCAGTTTGGGACTAGCGGGACAGAACACCGGGGAGCTGTTTTTT. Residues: CATSLGLAGQNTGELFF.

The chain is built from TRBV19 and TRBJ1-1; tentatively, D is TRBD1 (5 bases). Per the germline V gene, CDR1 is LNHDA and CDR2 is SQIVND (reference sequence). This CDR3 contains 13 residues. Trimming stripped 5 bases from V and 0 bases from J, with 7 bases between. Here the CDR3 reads CASSQQVNTEAFF. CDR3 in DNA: TGTGCCAGTAGTCAACAGGTGAACACTGAAGCTTTCTTT. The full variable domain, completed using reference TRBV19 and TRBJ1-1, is DGGITQSPKYLFRKEGQNVTLSCEQNLNHDAMYWYRQDPGQGLRLIYYSQIVNDFQKGDIAEGYSVSREKKESFPLTVTSAQKNPTAFYLCASSQQVNTEAFFGQGTRLTVV.

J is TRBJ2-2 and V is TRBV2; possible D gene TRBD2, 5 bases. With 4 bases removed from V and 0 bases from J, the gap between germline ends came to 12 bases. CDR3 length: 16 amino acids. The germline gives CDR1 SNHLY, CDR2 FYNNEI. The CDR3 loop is CASSAVRVTNTGELFF. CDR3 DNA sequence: TGTGCCAGCAGTGCGGTGCGGGTTACGAACACCGGGGAGCTGTTTTTT.

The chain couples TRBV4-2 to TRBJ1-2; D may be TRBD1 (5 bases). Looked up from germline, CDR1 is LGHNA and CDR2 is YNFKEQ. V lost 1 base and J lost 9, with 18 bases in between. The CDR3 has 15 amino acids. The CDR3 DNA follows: TGTGCCAGCAGCCAAGTCCCGATTACGGGGGATCGCTACACCTTC. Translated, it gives CASSQVPITGDRYTF.

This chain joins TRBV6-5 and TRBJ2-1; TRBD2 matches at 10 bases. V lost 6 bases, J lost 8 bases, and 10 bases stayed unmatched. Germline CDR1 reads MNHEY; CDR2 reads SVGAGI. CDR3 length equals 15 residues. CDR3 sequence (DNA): TGTGCCAGCAGGCCTACTAGCGGGAAAGTCTATGAGCAGTTCTTC. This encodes CASRPTSGKVYEQFF.